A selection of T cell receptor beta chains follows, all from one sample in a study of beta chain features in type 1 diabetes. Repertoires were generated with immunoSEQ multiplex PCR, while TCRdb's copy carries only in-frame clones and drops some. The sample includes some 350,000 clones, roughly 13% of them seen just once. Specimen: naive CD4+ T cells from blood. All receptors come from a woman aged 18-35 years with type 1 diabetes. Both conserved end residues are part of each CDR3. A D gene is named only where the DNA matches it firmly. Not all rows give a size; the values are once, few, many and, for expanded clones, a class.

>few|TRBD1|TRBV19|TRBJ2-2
CASSHIGTGDTGELFF
TGTGCCAGTAGCCACATCGGGACAGGGGACACCGGGGAGCTGTTTTTT
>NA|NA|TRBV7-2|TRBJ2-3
CASSPMAGRTDTQYF
TGTGCCAGCAGCCCCATGGCGGGTCGCACAGATACGCAGTATTTT
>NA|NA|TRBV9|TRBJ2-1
CASSVVDEQFF
TGTGCCAGCAGCGTAGTCGATGAGCAGTTCTTC
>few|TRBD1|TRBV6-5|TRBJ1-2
CASSQGARGYTF
TGTGCCAGCAGTCAGGGGGCGCGGGGCTACACCTTC
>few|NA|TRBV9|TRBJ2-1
CASSGVASSNEQFF
TGTGCCAGCAGCGGGGTAGCGTCAAGCAATGAGCAGTTCTTC
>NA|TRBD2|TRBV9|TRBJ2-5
CASSVDGRPQETQYF
TGTGCCAGCAGCGTAGACGGGAGGCCCCAAGAGACCCAGTACTTC
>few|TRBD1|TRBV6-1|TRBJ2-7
CASRPSVGQGYEQYF
TGTGCCAGCAGACCCTCCGTGGGACAGGGATACGAGCAGTACTTC
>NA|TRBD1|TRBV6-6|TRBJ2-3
CASSRLGQGSPDTQYF
TGTGCCAGCAGCCGACTCGGACAGGGTAGCCCAGATACGCAGTATTTT
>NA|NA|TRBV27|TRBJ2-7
CASSRAGDHSYEQYF
TGTGCCAGCAGTCGAGCCGGGGATCACTCCTACGAGCAGTACTTC
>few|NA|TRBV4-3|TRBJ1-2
CASSQEDSSYGYTF
TGCGCCAGCAGCCAAGAGGACAGCTCCTATGGCTACACCTTC
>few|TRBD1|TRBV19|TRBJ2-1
CASSLGQGTKFYNEQFF
TGTGCCAGTAGTCTAGGACAGGGGACGAAATTTTACAATGAGCAGTTCTTC
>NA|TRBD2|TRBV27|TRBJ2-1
CASSSGPLAGAGDEQFF
TGTGCCAGCAGTTCCGGTCCACTAGCGGGAGCGGGCGATGAGCAGTTCTTC
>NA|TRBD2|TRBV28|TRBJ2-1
CASSPPTSGSRNEQFF
TGTGCCAGCAGCCCACCGACTAGCGGGAGTAGGAATGAGCAGTTCTTC
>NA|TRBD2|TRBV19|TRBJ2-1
CASSIRASGSSYNEQFF
TGTGCCAGTAGTATACGGGCTAGCGGCAGCTCCTACAATGAGCAGTTCTTC
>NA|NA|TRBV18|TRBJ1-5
CASSPPGQGSAPQHF
TGTGCCAGCTCACCACCCGGACAAGGCTCGGCGCCCCAGCATTTT
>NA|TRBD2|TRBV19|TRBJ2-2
CASSILAGTGELFF
TGTGCCAGTAGTATCCTAGCGGGAACCGGGGAGCTGTTTTTT